The sequence of this T cell receptor beta chain was determined in a study of monozygotic twins with inflammatory bowel disease. The draw for each donor consisted of a single 2.5 ml blood sample. Nested PCRs (around 15 and 9 cycles, two total) were applied to TCRalpha and TCRbeta cDNA. TCRdb re-called the 5' RACE reads; one entry per CDR3 protein, DNA not given. This sample's clone table lists roughly 170,000 distinct CDR3 sequences. Points on this clonotype: Its antigen is as yet unknown.

Overall study results and limits: For repertoire similarity, concordant twins did not differ from discordant twins, possibly because power was limited.

The receptor was derived from a human donor with ulcerative colitis or Crohn's disease, or a healthy co-twin of an affected twin (not recorded which). What was sequenced was blood.

The chain's CDR3 is CASSWTRTGSLSPLHF. This chain joins TRBV7-9 and TRBJ1-6; TCRdb selects TRBD1, and the lack of DNA leaves this call unchecked. The germline gives CDR1 SEHNR, CDR2 FQNEAQ (reference sequence). The CDR3 contains 16 residues.